A single count supports the clone carrying this T cell receptor (beta chain). Its antigen is not known. The source of the sample is a study of shared clonotypes between healthy human individuals. General observations from the study: Apart from blood, nothing was sampled; tissue repertoires likely differ.

Produced via immunoSEQ multiplex PCR; TCRdb's table is partial and in-frame only. The sample lists some 2.4 million clones; roughly 93% were seen once. V shed 4 bases and J shed 4 bases, with 19 bases lying between them. The CDR3 is 16 amino acids. The V gene's germline CDR1 is LGHNA and CDR2 YSLEER. This TCR was sampled from a man younger than 30 in good health. Some clones in this sample may be carry-over from other donors' samples. The chain couples TRBV4-3 to TRBJ2-5; D possibly corresponds to TRBD1 (6 bases). Material: naive CD4+ T cells from PBMCs. The subset here: CD45RA+ positively selected. The CDR3: CASSLGTYATRETQYF. In nucleotides, the CDR3 is TGCGCCAGCAGCCTTGGGACATACGCAACTAGAGAGACCCAGTACTTC.